Below, one T cell receptor (beta chain) is given with its context. The protocol was immunoSEQ multiplex PCR, while the TCRdb copy is restricted to in-frame clones and leaves out a portion. The repertoire holds tens of thousands of clones, with around 92% as singletons. This entry is derived from a study of technical replicates of blood from a few donors. This CDR3 has 12 amino acids. Looked up from germline, CDR1 is SGHTS and CDR2 is YDEGEE. The ends were cut back, 0 bases at V and 7 bases at J, with 5 bases in the middle. Input material: T cells isolated from PBMCs. The receptor's source is a human donor in good health. The chain links TRBV5-8 to TRBJ1-5; D gene ambiguous. CDR3 protein: CASSLGRQPQHF. The CDR3 bases are TGTGCCAGCAGCTTGGGGAGGCAGCCCCAGCATTTT.